This TCR beta chain derives from a study of T cells expressing NK-cell markers. CDR3 length: 15 amino acids. Following a re-call of the 5' RACE reads, TCRdb has one entry per CDR3 protein and lacks DNA. This table lists 400,000 or so distinct CDR3 sequences. The sequence was obtained from a woman in her 50s in good health. The sample comprised blood T cells: a sorted CD56 or NKG2C T cell subset, CD4+ or CD8+ T cells, or bulk PBMC T cells (not recorded which). The chain couples TRBV12-3 or TRBV12-4 to TRBJ1-2. The CDR3 loop is CASSPQDPPNYGYTF.